The 21 T cell receptor beta chains in this list originate from one sample, sequenced in a study of human T cells and chemical hapten exposure. Specified time point: patch test 1, 2 weeks after DPC sensitization. As for treatment: therapeutic diphenylcyclopropenone sensitization with weekly scalp DPC. TCRdb re-analysed the RACE reads in MiXCR, keeping a single row per CDR3 protein. The sample lists about 380,000 distinct CDR3 sequences, approximately 5.1% occurring once. Specimen: whole blood, collected in connection with sensitization to the hapten diphenylcyclopropenone (DPC). These receptors were obtained from a woman between 45 and 60 years old with alopecia areata. Some clones in this sample may be carry-over from other donors' samples.

This clonotype was found many times. The genes are TRBV30 and TRBJ2-7; D may be TRBD2 (6 bases). The V end was cut by 5 bases, the J end by 3 bases, with 14 bases between. The CDR3 covers 13 residues. The germline CDR1 and CDR2 sequences are GTSNPN and SVGIG (reference sequence). Here the CDR3 DNA reads TGTGCCTGGGGAGGCGGGGCTATCTACGAGCAGTACTTC. It is translated as CAWGGGAIYEQYF.

Details on this clonotype: A much bigger clone sits one base away, suggesting this may be a read error. The chain joins TRBV29-1 to TRBJ2-3; D not resolved. The V gene lost 4 bases and the J gene lost 1 base, with 12 bases spanning the gap. Germline CDR1 reads SQVTM; CDR2 reads ANQGSEA. The CDR3 covers 14 residues. CDR3 nucleotide sequence: TGCAGCGTTGGGATGCAGACTGGCACAGATACGCAGTATTTT. Translation: CSVGMQTGTDTQYF.

This clonotype was recorded at least ten times. This sequence joins TRBV4-1 and TRBJ2-1, with no clear D. The V and J ends lost 3 bases and 0 bases respectively, with 9 bases between them. The germline gives CDR1 MGHRA, CDR2 YSYEKL. The CDR3 sequence is 15 residues long. CDR3 in amino acids: CASSHGPSSYNEQFF. The DNA of the CDR3 is TGCGCCAGCAGCCACGGACCGAGCTCCTACAATGAGCAGTTCTTC.

This clonotype was found many times. The V gene is TRBV11-2, the J gene TRBJ2-5; 12 nucleotides match TRBD2. V was pared by 5 bases and J by 3 bases, with 4 bases of the junction left unmatched. This CDR3 spans 15 amino acids. Germline loops: CDR1 SGHAT, CDR2 FQNNGV. The CDR3 bases are TGTGCCAGCAGCCCCCGACTAGCGGGAGAAGAGACCCAGTACTTC. Translation: CASSPRLAGEETQYF.

There are many counts of this clonotype. This chain joins TRBV2 and TRBJ1-1; D is undetermined. This CDR3 contains 16 residues. Trimming removed 0 bases from V and 1 base from J, with 12 bases in between. Germline values: CDR1 SNHLY, CDR2 FYNNEI. The CDR3 nucleotides are TGTGCCAGCAGTGAAGCGCTTCGACGGGCGAACACTGAAGCTTTCTTT. Encoded protein: CASSEALRRANTEAFF.

In this sample, this clonotype turned up many times. This chain uses TRBV20-1 with TRBJ2-7; TRBD2 matches at 8 bases. Germline-derived CDR1 and CDR2 are DFQATT and SNEGSKA (reference sequence). J gave up 7 bases and V 3 bases, and 14 bases lay outside the gene matches. This CDR3 has 15 residues. The CDR3 loop reads CSASVMIGREGEQYF. CDR3 in DNA: TGCAGTGCTAGTGTAATGATCGGGAGGGAGGGAGAGCAGTACTTC.

This clonotype has just a few counts. The chain joins TRBV7-9 to TRBJ1-2; D remains ambiguous. The germline V gene encodes CDR1 SEHNR and CDR2 FQNEAQ (reference sequence). The CDR3 extends over 15 amino acids. V dropped 1 base and J dropped 0 bases, with 9 bases sitting between them. The CDR3 here is CASSLGNPPNYGYTF. In DNA form, the CDR3 reads TGTGCCAGCAGCTTAGGAAACCCTCCTAACTATGGCTACACCTTC.

This clonotype was recorded many times. V and J are TRBV6-6 and TRBJ1-5, with a tentative D call TRBD1 (6 bases). The CDR3 extends over 14 amino acids. The V gene's germline CDR1 is MNHNY and CDR2 SVGAGI (reference sequence). V dropped 2 bases and J dropped 5 bases, with 10 bases sitting between them. In nucleotides, the CDR3 is TGTGCCAGCAGTTACGTGGAGGGGGATCAGCCCCAGCATTTT. Its translation: CASSYVEGDQPQHF.

V and J are TRBV6-1 and TRBJ1-5; 9 bases are a match to TRBD1. CDR1 and CDR2 (germline): MNHNS, SASEGT. Germline trimming cut 7 bases from V and 5 bases from J; bases unmatched to any gene: 3. This CDR3 contains 13 residues. The CDR3 coding sequence is TGTGCCAGCACGGACAGGGGAGATCAGCCCCAGCATTTT. It is translated as CASTDRGDQPQHF.

In its sample, this clonotype was seen many times. The gene calls are TRBV7-8 and TRBJ2-1; TRBD1 matches 8 bases. This CDR3 is 17 amino acids long. Germline V gives CDR1 SGHVS, CDR2 FQNEAQ. V lost 2 bases and J lost 4; bases outside the gene matches: 10. CDR3 residues: CASSLPRGQESYNEQFF. The CDR3 DNA follows: TGTGCCAGCAGCTTACCCCGGGGACAGGAGTCGTACAATGAGCAGTTCTTC.

DNA for the CDR3: TGTGCCAGCAGCCTCAGGGGTAGCGGGGGAGCTGCGGAGACCCAGTACTTC. Translating it yields CASSLRGSGGAAETQYF. The V gene is TRBV7-3, the J gene TRBJ2-5; TRBD2 aligns across 9 bases. V shed 5 bases, J shed 5 bases, and the junction held 15 bases outside the gene matches. Per the germline V gene, CDR1 is SGHTA and CDR2 is FQGTGA. The CDR3 has 17 residues.

This clonotype was found many times. The chain links TRBV6-2 or TRBV6-3 to TRBJ1-5; TRBD1 is a possible D gene (5 bases). V dropped 8 bases and J dropped 1 base, with 18 bases sitting between them. This CDR3 has 16 residues. Per the germline V gene, CDR1 is MNHEY and CDR2 is SVGEGT. The CDR3 here is CASSGAPSGSNQPQHF. The CDR3 DNA reads TGTGCCAGCTCCGGGGCACCCTCCGGCAGCAATCAGCCCCAGCATTTT.

The J gene is TRBJ2-4, the V gene TRBV2; D ambiguous. V lost 3 bases, J lost 3 bases, and 6 bases lay in between. Germline CDR1 and CDR2: SNHLY and FYNNEI. CDR3 size: 13 residues. CDR3 bases: TGTGCCAGCAGTGAGGACCTCAAAAACATTCAGTACTTC. Its protein is CASSEDLKNIQYF.

This clonotype was counted between two and nine times. The chain carries TRBV6-1 and TRBJ1-2; 7 bases match TRBD1. The CDR3 length is 13 residues. Germline V gene data show CDR1 as MNHNS and CDR2 as SASEGT. V dropped 6 bases and J dropped 4; count of bases not matched to a gene: 5. The CDR3 DNA follows: TGTGCCAGCAGCAGGACAGGCTTCTATGGCTACACCTTC. Translated, it gives CASSRTGFYGYTF.

The sample holds many counts of this clonotype. The V call is TRBV29-1, the J call TRBJ2-7, with TRBD1 matching over 8 bases. Per the germline V gene, CDR1 is SQVTM and CDR2 is ANQGSEA. The junction had 2 bases not matched to a gene; V was cut back by 4 bases and J by 0 bases. There are 13 residues in the CDR3. In DNA form, the CDR3 reads TGCAGCGTTGGACAGGGGAGCTCCTACGAGCAGTACTTC. Encoded protein: CSVGQGSSYEQYF.

This clonotype was seen ten or more times. CDR3 DNA: TGTGCCTGGACGAACACCGGGGAGCTGTTTTTT. This gives the protein CAWTNTGELFF. The J gene is TRBJ2-2, the V gene TRBV30; no reliable D call. The CDR3 has 11 amino acids. Trimming shortened V by 4 bases and J by 0 bases, and 0 bases separated the two germline ends. The germline gives CDR1 GTSNPN, CDR2 SVGIG (reference sequence).

This clonotype was detected ten times or more. The chain is built from TRBV9 and TRBJ2-7, with TRBD2 identical over 13 bases. V was clipped by 4 bases and J by 4 bases; unmatched bases: 8. Looked up from germline, CDR1 is SGDLS and CDR2 is YYNGEE. The length of the CDR3 is 16 residues. The chain's CDR3 is CASSPRETSGGYEQYF. CDR3 coding DNA: TGTGCCAGCAGCCCCCGTGAGACTAGCGGGGGGTACGAGCAGTACTTC. Complete variable domain (other parts from reference TRBV9 and TRBJ2-7): DSGVTQTPKHLITATGQRVTLRCSPRSGDLSVYWYQQSLDQGLQFLIQYYNGEERAKGNILERFSAQQFPDLHSELNLSSLELGDSALYFCASSPRETSGGYEQYFGPGTRLTVT.

This clonotype came up many times. The gene calls are TRBV12-3 or TRBV12-4 and TRBJ2-3; D call uncertain. Trimming removed 0 bases from V and 5 bases from J, with 12 bases in between. CDR3 size: 15 residues. The CDR3 DNA reads as TGTGCCAGCAGTTTAGCGCCCGGACGGCAAGATACGCAGTATTTT. Translating gives CASSLAPGRQDTQYF.

The chain joins TRBV20-1 to TRBJ1-4, with TRBD1 identical over 9 bases. The trim removed 5 bases at V and 5 bases at J, leaving 6 bases unmatched. CDR1 is DFQATT, CDR2 SNEGSKA, per germline (reference sequence). This CDR3 has 14 residues. The CDR3 loop reads CSAHLDRGNEKLFF. CDR3 coding DNA: TGCAGTGCTCACTTGGACAGGGGAAATGAAAAACTGTTTTTT.

This chain links TRBV12-3 or TRBV12-4 with TRBJ2-7; 9 bases are shared with TRBD1. This CDR3 has 17 residues. The ends lost 2 bases at V and 2 bases at J; junction bases unmatched: 10. CDR3 bases: TGTGCCAGCAGTTTAAGCACTGGACAGGGGATGCCCTACGAGCAGTACTTC. Translating it yields CASSLSTGQGMPYEQYF.

This clonotype was seen many times. The V call is TRBV13, the J call TRBJ1-4; D gene unclear. Germline CDR1 is PRHDT and CDR2 is FYEKMQ (reference sequence). CDR3 length: 15 amino acids. V dropped 2 bases and J dropped 2 bases, with 9 bases sitting between them. Written as DNA, the CDR3 is TGTGCCAGCAGCTTAAGAGCGACGACTAATGAAAAACTGTTTTTT. Protein sequence: CASSLRATTNEKLFF.